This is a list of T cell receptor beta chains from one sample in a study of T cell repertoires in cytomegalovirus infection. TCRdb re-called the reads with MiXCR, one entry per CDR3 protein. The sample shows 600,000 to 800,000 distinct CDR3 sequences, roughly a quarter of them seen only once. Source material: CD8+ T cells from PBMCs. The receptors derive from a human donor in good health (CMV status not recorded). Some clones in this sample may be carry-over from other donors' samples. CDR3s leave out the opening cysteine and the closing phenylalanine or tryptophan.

CDR3aa: ASSGQGAFEAF
v_gene: TRBV6-2/TRBV6-3
j_gene: TRBJ1-1

CDR3aa: ASSQGPGGPYNEQF
v_gene: TRBV4-2
j_gene: TRBJ2-1

CDR3aa: ASSTRQGARGYT
v_gene: TRBV5-6
j_gene: TRBJ1-2

CDR3aa: ASRGAASNTEAF
v_gene: TRBV9
j_gene: TRBJ1-1

CDR3aa: ASSLSGGYEQY
v_gene: TRBV7-6
j_gene: TRBJ2-7

CDR3aa: AISDGGYNQPQH
v_gene: TRBV10-3
j_gene: TRBJ1-5

CDR3aa: ASSLKTGGEVTQY
v_gene: TRBV11-2
j_gene: TRBJ2-3

CDR3aa: SARDRFQSENIQY
v_gene: TRBV20-1
j_gene: TRBJ2-4

CDR3aa: ASSSTPTSGVVPYEQY
v_gene: TRBV7-6
j_gene: TRBJ2-7

CDR3aa: ASSLLAGSSYNEQF
v_gene: TRBV28
j_gene: TRBJ2-1

CDR3aa: SVAAQDSKAKNIQY
v_gene: TRBV29-1
j_gene: TRBJ2-4

CDR3aa: ASRGEHGYT
v_gene: TRBV6-5
j_gene: TRBJ1-2

CDR3aa: ASSRLGTGDYDQY
v_gene: TRBV6-2/TRBV6-3
j_gene: TRBJ2-7

CDR3aa: ASSSTGGECTEAF
v_gene: TRBV7-4
j_gene: TRBJ1-1

CDR3aa: ASSLLLAGTSTDTQY
v_gene: TRBV7-8
j_gene: TRBJ2-3

CDR3aa: ASSLAAGSGNTIY
v_gene: TRBV7-6
j_gene: TRBJ1-3

CDR3aa: SARVGGGYT
v_gene: TRBV20-1
j_gene: TRBJ1-2

CDR3aa: ASRSEGYLWTGNTEAF
v_gene: TRBV13
j_gene: TRBJ1-1

CDR3aa: ATSSSGELF
v_gene: TRBV7-8
j_gene: TRBJ2-2

CDR3aa: SAIQAGSSYSEQF
v_gene: TRBV20-1
j_gene: TRBJ2-1

CDR3aa: ASSERRQLSNQPQH
v_gene: TRBV2
j_gene: TRBJ1-5

CDR3aa: ASSDEY
v_gene: TRBV2
j_gene: TRBJ2-3

CDR3aa: ASSFGGTPQETQY
v_gene: TRBV5-1
j_gene: TRBJ2-5

CDR3aa: SVEKPGVEKLF
v_gene: TRBV29-1
j_gene: TRBJ1-4

CDR3aa: SASYGYT
v_gene: TRBV20-1
j_gene: TRBJ1-2

CDR3aa: ASSHLENYGYT
v_gene: TRBV19
j_gene: TRBJ1-2

CDR3aa: SVEGGDRGYEQY
v_gene: TRBV29-1
j_gene: TRBJ2-7

CDR3aa: ASSEEGSTNEKLF
v_gene: TRBV2
j_gene: TRBJ1-4

CDR3aa: ASSPTGTGHQPQH
v_gene: TRBV7-6
j_gene: TRBJ1-5

CDR3aa: ASSLGGAGSSYEQY
v_gene: TRBV12-3/TRBV12-4
j_gene: TRBJ2-7

CDR3aa: ASSPVRGGTGELF
v_gene: TRBV7-8
j_gene: TRBJ2-2

CDR3aa: ASTLLDSYNSPLH
v_gene: TRBV6-5
j_gene: TRBJ1-6

CDR3aa: SARESGTQETQY
v_gene: TRBV20-1
j_gene: TRBJ2-5

CDR3aa: ASSFLAGGSNEQF
v_gene: TRBV7-3
j_gene: TRBJ2-1

CDR3aa: ASSYRLAGPQETQY
v_gene: TRBV6-2/TRBV6-3
j_gene: TRBJ2-5

CDR3aa: SVPSGGNYGYT
v_gene: TRBV29-1
j_gene: TRBJ1-2

CDR3aa: ASSLLWTGQRIEAF
v_gene: TRBV27
j_gene: TRBJ1-1

CDR3aa: SGERGSTDTQY
v_gene: TRBV20-1
j_gene: TRBJ2-3

CDR3aa: ASSLEGQGAVGDTQY
v_gene: TRBV7-9
j_gene: TRBJ2-3

CDR3aa: ASSWDRGQPQH
v_gene: TRBV7-9
j_gene: TRBJ1-5

CDR3aa: ASSLTTRGVNQPQH
v_gene: TRBV7-2
j_gene: TRBJ1-5

CDR3aa: ASIPPAFGYAGELF
v_gene: TRBV19
j_gene: TRBJ2-2

CDR3aa: SASGRTGWFEQF
v_gene: TRBV20-1
j_gene: TRBJ2-1

CDR3aa: ASNPGGTNQPQH
v_gene: TRBV6-6
j_gene: TRBJ1-5

CDR3aa: SVEDRTNTEAF
v_gene: TRBV29-1
j_gene: TRBJ1-1

CDR3aa: ASSPGLAGNYEQY
v_gene: TRBV10-2
j_gene: TRBJ2-7

CDR3aa: ASQHRGFTEAF
v_gene: TRBV19
j_gene: TRBJ1-1

CDR3aa: ASSRGSSPYNEQF
v_gene: TRBV2
j_gene: TRBJ2-1